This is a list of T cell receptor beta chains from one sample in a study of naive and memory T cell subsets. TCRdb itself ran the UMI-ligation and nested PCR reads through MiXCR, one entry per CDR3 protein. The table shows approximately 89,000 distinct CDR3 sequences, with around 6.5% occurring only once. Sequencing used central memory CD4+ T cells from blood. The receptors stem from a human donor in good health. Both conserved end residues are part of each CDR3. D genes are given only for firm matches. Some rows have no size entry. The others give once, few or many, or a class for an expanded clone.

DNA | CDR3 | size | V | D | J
TGTGCCAGCAGCTTAAAACCCGGGACAGAAGCTTTCTTT | CASSLKPGTEAFF | many | TRBV7-3 | . | TRBJ1-1
TGTGCCAGCAGTGACCTAGCGGGGCGCTACAATGAGCAGTTCTTC | CASSDLAGRYNEQFF | many | TRBV6-2/TRBV6-3 | TRBD2 | TRBJ2-1
TGTGCCAGTCAATCCTTCGGGGTTCAATCTGGGGCCAACGTCCTGACTTTC | CASQSFGVQSGANVLTF | . | TRBV19 | . | TRBJ2-6
TGCGCCAGCAGCCAAAGGGGTGCTCAAGAGACCCAGTACTTC | CASSQRGAQETQYF | . | TRBV4-1 | . | TRBJ2-5
TGCAGTCCCAGATTACTCGGCGGGAGATCCTACAATGAGCAGTTCTTC | CSPRLLGGRSYNEQFF | many | TRBV20-1 | TRBD2 | TRBJ2-1
TGTGCCAGCATGGCTAGCGGGTCCTTCACAGATACGCAGTATTTT | CASMASGSFTDTQYF | few | TRBV28 | TRBD2 | TRBJ2-3
TGTGCCAGCAGCCCGACGGACAGGGTCAATGAGCAGTTCTTC | CASSPTDRVNEQFF | . | TRBV11-3 | TRBD1 | TRBJ2-1
TGTGCCAGCAGCTTAGTGGGATATGAGCAGTTCTTC | CASSLVGYEQFF | . | TRBV7-9 | . | TRBJ2-1
TGCAGCGGAGGACAGGGAAACACCATATATTTT | CSGGQGNTIYF | many | TRBV29-1 | . | TRBJ1-3
TGCAGCGTTGATTCTGGAAATGGAGCCTTACGTCGCGAGCAGTTCTTC | CSVDSGNGALRREQFF | . | TRBV29-1 | . | TRBJ2-1
TGTGCCAGCAGTCAACCTGGACAGGGTAAGGCTTTCTTT | CASSQPGQGKAFF | many | TRBV6-6 | TRBD1 | TRBJ1-1
TGTGCCAGCAAGGGGGGGGGCCTCTACGAGCAGTACTTC | CASKGGGLYEQYF | . | TRBV12-3/TRBV12-4 | . | TRBJ2-7
TGCAGTGCAGATGACAGGGAAGGAATTGGAGCTTTCTTT | CSADDREGIGAFF | many | TRBV20-1 | TRBD1 | TRBJ1-1
TGTGCCAGCAGCCAGGGTCCCCCAGGGACGGGTGAAGCTTTCTTT | CASSQGPPGTGEAFF | many | TRBV7-2 | . | TRBJ1-1
TGTGCCAGCAGTTCAGGGGGCGGGGGAGGGGAAAACACTGAAGCTTTCTTT | CASSSGGGGGENTEAFF | few | TRBV27 | TRBD1 | TRBJ1-1
TGTGCCAGTAGGGGTATGGACAGGGCCCATTCGAACACCGGGGAGCTGTTTTTT | CASRGMDRAHSNTGELFF | few | TRBV19 | TRBD1 | TRBJ2-2
TGCAGTGCTAGCCGGAGGGTAGAGACCCAGTACTTC | CSASRRVETQYF | few | TRBV20-1 | . | TRBJ2-5
TGTGCCAGCAGTGTGTCAGCGGGAGGAACCTACGAGCAGTACTTC | CASSVSAGGTYEQYF | many | TRBV2 | TRBD2 | TRBJ2-7
TGTGCCAGCAGTTACAACGGAGACGGACGCTACGAGCAGTACTTC | CASSYNGDGRYEQYF | few | TRBV6-2/TRBV6-3 | . | TRBJ2-7
TGTGCTAGCAGCCGATGGGGGGGAGCGAACACCGGGGAGCTGTTTTTT | CASSRWGGANTGELFF | few | TRBV7-7 | TRBD2 | TRBJ2-2
TGTGCCAGCAGGCCCAGACAGATTAGCAATCAGCCCCAGCATTTT | CASRPRQISNQPQHF | many | TRBV6-2/TRBV6-3 | . | TRBJ1-5
TGTGCCAGCAGCTTAGCGACAGTACAAGAGACCCAGTACTTC | CASSLATVQETQYF | . | TRBV7-8 | . | TRBJ2-5
TGTGCCAGTAGTATGGCCGGGAAGGGGCTGGGTTCACCCCTCCACTTT | CASSMAGKGLGSPLHF | many | TRBV19 | . | TRBJ1-6
TGCGCCAGCAGCTTGGCCGCTGCAGGGGGCGGATATACTGAAGCTTTCTTT | CASSLAAAGGGYTEAFF | . | TRBV5-1 | TRBD1 | TRBJ1-1
TGCGGCGTTGAATTGGGCAGGGGGCCTTCCGGTGGGGAGCAGTACTTC | CGVELGRGPSGGEQYF | once | TRBV29-1 | TRBD1 | TRBJ2-7
TGCAGTGCTAGACTCGACAGGGGCGAGCAGTACTTC | CSARLDRGEQYF | few | TRBV20-1 | TRBD1 | TRBJ2-7
TGTGCCATCATGCGGGGCGGATCCTACGAGCAGTACTTC | CAIMRGGSYEQYF | . | TRBV10-3 | . | TRBJ2-7
TGCAGTGCCACCAATGGGCGAGAGACCCAGTACTTC | CSATNGRETQYF | few | TRBV20-1 | . | TRBJ2-5
TGTGCCAGCAGCTTCCAGGGGGCCTCGAACACTGAAGCTTTCTTT | CASSFQGASNTEAFF | . | TRBV7-2 | TRBD1 | TRBJ1-1
TGTGCCAGCAATAAAGCCGGGACAGGGGGCACCTATGGCTACACCTTC | CASNKAGTGGTYGYTF | many | TRBV28 | TRBD1 | TRBJ1-2
TGCAGTGCTAGAAAGTCGGACAGGGGTAATTCACCCCTCCACTTT | CSARKSDRGNSPLHF | many | TRBV20-1 | TRBD1 | TRBJ1-6
TGTGCCAGCTCACCCGAGAGGGGGCCGTCAGATACGCAGTATTTT | CASSPERGPSDTQYF | many | TRBV18 | TRBD1 | TRBJ2-3
TGCAGTGCTAGGAGGTTTACTAGCACAGATACGCAGTATTTT | CSARRFTSTDTQYF | many | TRBV20-1 | . | TRBJ2-3